Listed below are T cell receptor beta chains from one sample, sequenced in a study of spatial heterogeneity in lung cancer. TCRdb analysed the 5' RACE reads with MiXCR anew, one entry per CDR3 protein. This table has roughly 7,000 distinct CDR3 sequences, more than 13% appearing once. The input for sequencing was lung tumor tissue, taken at surgery. The source of these receptors is a female donor with early-stage non-small cell lung cancer. The CDR3 runs from the conserved cysteine through the conserved F or W. D genes are given only for firm matches. Size tells how often a clone was seen (once, few, many) or the class of an expanded clone, and some rows leave it out.

v_call	clone_size	j_call	d_call	cdr3_aa	cdr3_nt
TRBV3-1	.	TRBJ2-3	.	CASSPRQSTDTQYF	TGTGCCAGCAGCCCCCGACAGAGCACAGATACGCAGTATTTT
TRBV9	medium-sized	TRBJ1-6	TRBD1	CASSRQGMTYNSPLHF	TGTGCCAGCAGCCGACAGGGGATGACCTATAATTCACCCCTCCACTTT
TRBV7-8	medium-sized	TRBJ1-5	.	CASSPDSLSNQPQHF	TGTGCCAGCAGCCCGGACAGCCTTAGCAATCAGCCCCAGCATTTT
TRBV18	many	TRBJ1-6	.	CASSPSPTDSPLHF	TGTGCCAGCTCTCCCTCTCCGACAGATTCACCCCTCCACTTT
TRBV7-9	many	TRBJ2-2	.	CASSLSGSTGELFF	TGTGCCAGCAGCTTATCGGGTTCTACCGGGGAGCTGTTTTTT
TRBV6-6	many	TRBJ2-6	.	CASTEGSGANVLTF	TGTGCCAGCACCGAGGGATCTGGGGCCAACGTCCTGACTTTC
TRBV7-9	.	TRBJ1-4	.	CASSLVRSNEKLFF	TGTGCCAGCAGCTTAGTTCGATCGAATGAAAAACTGTTTTTT
TRBV9	many	TRBJ1-1	TRBD1	CASSVVTGVMNTEAFF	TGTGCCAGCAGCGTAGTGACAGGGGTCATGAACACTGAAGCTTTCTTT
TRBV20-1	many	TRBJ2-3	.	CSARRGRGGVTDTQYF	TGCAGTGCTAGAAGGGGGAGGGGCGGGGTCACAGATACGCAGTATTTT
TRBV5-1	many	TRBJ2-5	.	CASSLEASAGETQYF	TGCGCCAGCAGCTTGGAAGCCTCGGCGGGGGAGACCCAGTACTTC
TRBV3-1	medium-sized	TRBJ1-2	.	CASSQWGASQINYGYTF	TGTGCCAGCAGCCAATGGGGGGCCTCTCAAATAAACTATGGCTACACCTTC
TRBV5-1	many	TRBJ2-2	TRBD2	CASSLEWTSLSGELFF	TGCGCCAGCAGCTTGGAGTGGACTAGCTTATCCGGGGAGCTGTTTTTT
TRBV6-6	medium-sized	TRBJ1-2	TRBD1	CASSNRGYNYGYTF	TGTGCCAGCAGTAACAGGGGTTATAACTATGGCTACACCTTC
TRBV7-2	many	TRBJ2-7	.	CASSFGGPYEQYF	TGTGCCAGCAGCTTTGGGGGGCCCTACGAGCAGTACTTC
TRBV3-1	medium-sized	TRBJ2-6	TRBD2	CASSRGAGGANVLTF	TGTGCCAGCAGCCGAGGAGCGGGGGGGGCCAACGTCCTGACTTTC
TRBV4-2	many	TRBJ1-5	.	CASSQAEVGGQPQHF	TGTGCCAGCAGCCAAGCCGAGGTGGGGGGTCAGCCCCAGCATTTT
TRBV4-3	medium-sized	TRBJ2-1	.	CASSQEGWEEQFF	TGCGCCAGCAGCCAAGAGGGTTGGGAGGAGCAGTTCTTC
TRBV9	.	TRBJ1-2	.	CASSPRHAGIYGYTF	TGTGCCAGCAGCCCCCGGCACGCCGGCATCTATGGCTACACCTTC
TRBV20-1	many	TRBJ2-3	.	CSAYNRFDTQYF	TGCAGTGCTTATAATCGGTTCGATACGCAGTATTTT
TRBV12-3/TRBV12-4	.	TRBJ2-3	.	CASRPGGSDTQYF	TGTGCCAGCAGGCCCGGGGGCTCAGATACGCAGTATTTT
TRBV6-2/TRBV6-3	medium-sized	TRBJ2-5	TRBD1	CASTGQGAETQYF	TGTGCCAGCACCGGACAGGGGGCAGAGACCCAGTACTTC
TRBV20-1	many	TRBJ2-2	.	CSAESGTGNTGELFF	TGCAGTGCTGAGTCCGGGACGGGGAACACCGGGGAGCTGTTTTTT
TRBV23-1	medium-sized	TRBJ2-3	.	CASSSDSKEGGGRWGTDTQYF	TGCGCCAGCAGCTCTGACTCAAAGGAGGGAGGCGGCAGGTGGGGCACAGATACGCAGTATTTT
TRBV18	medium-sized	TRBJ1-5	.	CASSPGLGEPQHF	TGTGCCAGCTCACCGGGTTTAGGAGAGCCCCAGCATTTT
TRBV7-2	many	TRBJ2-5	.	CASSLAFGETQYF	TGTGCCAGCAGCTTAGCGTTTGGAGAGACCCAGTACTTC
TRBV4-2	.	TRBJ2-3	.	CASSQELSYTQYF	TGTGCCAGCAGCCAAGAGCTCTCCTATACGCAGTATTTT
TRBV4-3	many	TRBJ2-6	.	CASSQVSGANVLTF	TGCGCCAGCAGCCAAGTGTCTGGGGCCAACGTCCTGACTTTC
TRBV5-5	medium-sized	TRBJ1-2	.	CASSLAAGTYYGYTF	TGTGCCAGCAGCTTGGCCGCAGGGACGTACTATGGCTACACCTTC
TRBV2	many	TRBJ2-3	TRBD2	CASSGSGGRDTQYF	TGTGCCAGCAGTGGTAGCGGGGGCCGAGATACGCAGTATTTT
TRBV11-2	many	TRBJ2-5	.	CASRLSRGGQETQYF	TGTGCCAGCAGGTTATCACGAGGGGGACAAGAGACCCAGTACTTC
TRBV5-5	many	TRBJ1-2	.	CASRRRAEGYGYTF	TGTGCCAGCAGGCGACGGGCAGAGGGCTATGGCTACACCTTC
TRBV30	many	TRBJ1-1	.	CAWSLGWDTEAFF	TGTGCCTGGAGTTTAGGTTGGGACACTGAAGCTTTCTTT
TRBV28	medium-sized	TRBJ1-1	.	CASTIQVFNTEAFF	TGTGCCAGCACGATACAGGTTTTTAACACTGAAGCTTTCTTT
TRBV6-5	.	TRBJ2-7	.	CASSHPGSSYEQYF	TGTGCCAGCAGCCACCCGGGCAGCTCCTACGAGCAGTACTTC
TRBV20-1	many	TRBJ1-5	.	CSASIGPYSNQPQHF	TGCAGTGCTAGTATAGGACCTTATAGCAATCAGCCCCAGCATTTT
TRBV30	many	TRBJ2-6	.	CAWSINPGANVLTF	TGTGCCTGGAGCATAAACCCTGGGGCCAACGTCCTGACTTTC
TRBV7-9	many	TRBJ2-3	TRBD1	CASSLGRGGTGTDTQYF	TGTGCCAGCAGCTTAGGCCGAGGAGGGACAGGGACGGATACGCAGTATTTT
TRBV5-6	medium-sized	TRBJ2-7	.	CASSLGRMYEQYF	TGTGCCAGCAGCTTGGGCAGGATGTACGAGCAGTACTTC
TRBV29-1	many	TRBJ2-2	.	CSVEAPGMLAQPNTGELFF	TGCAGCGTTGAAGCTCCCGGGATGTTGGCCCAACCGAACACCGGGGAGCTGTTTTTT
TRBV4-2	medium-sized	TRBJ1-6	.	CASSQVWGPLRGNSPLHF	TGTGCCAGCAGCCAAGTGTGGGGACCCCTGCGGGGTAATTCACCCCTCCACTTT
TRBV20-1	medium-sized	TRBJ2-2	TRBD1	CSATGGNIGELFF	TGCAGTGCTACAGGGGGCAATATCGGGGAGCTGTTTTTT
TRBV7-3	medium-sized	TRBJ1-2	.	CASSLGPGEAYGYTF	TGTGCCAGCAGCTTGGGCCCCGGAGAGGCTTATGGCTACACCTTC
TRBV10-3	many	TRBJ1-1	.	CAISEFETEAFF	TGTGCCATCAGTGAGTTTGAGACTGAAGCTTTCTTT
TRBV7-9	.	TRBJ2-7	.	CASSFGLAYEQYF	TGTGCCAGCAGCTTTGGGCTAGCTTACGAGCAGTACTTC
TRBV20-1	medium-sized	TRBJ1-6	.	CSASKGLGSPLHF	TGCAGTGCTAGTAAAGGGTTGGGATCACCCCTCCACTTT
TRBV28	.	TRBJ2-7	.	CASWGLGGTYEQYF	TGTGCCAGCTGGGGGTTAGGCGGCACCTACGAGCAGTACTTC
TRBV29-1	medium-sized	TRBJ1-2	.	CSVDGRGNDGYTF	TGCAGCGTTGATGGCAGGGGAAATGATGGCTACACCTTC
TRBV11-2	many	TRBJ2-3	.	CASSADSIYTDTQYF	TGTGCCAGCAGCGCCGACTCTATCTACACAGATACGCAGTATTTT
TRBV5-1	medium-sized	TRBJ1-1	TRBD1	CASSGGQGKAFF	TGCGCCAGCAGTGGAGGACAGGGAAAAGCTTTCTTT
TRBV4-1	.	TRBJ2-2	.	CASSHSLLGEEDTGELFF	TGCGCCAGCAGCCATTCCCTCCTCGGGGAGGAGGACACCGGGGAGCTGTTTTTT
TRBV23-1	medium-sized	TRBJ1-6	.	CASSQSRTIVSYNSPLHF	TGCGCCAGCAGTCAATCCAGGACTATTGTCTCCTATAATTCACCCCTCCACTTT
TRBV6-6	.	TRBJ1-4	.	CASSYSHRVNEKLFF	TGTGCCAGCAGTTACTCGCACAGGGTGAATGAAAAACTGTTTTTT
TRBV6-2/TRBV6-3	many	TRBJ2-1	.	CASSYMLASQFF	TGTGCCAGCAGTTATATGCTGGCTAGCCAGTTCTTC
TRBV14	many	TRBJ2-2	.	CASSQEPLVFHGTGELFF	TGTGCCAGCAGCCAAGAGCCGCTTGTTTTCCACGGTACCGGGGAGCTGTTTTTT
TRBV5-1	medium-sized	TRBJ2-2	.	CASSLDGGVNTGELFF	TGCGCCAGCAGCTTGGATGGCGGGGTGAACACCGGGGAGCTGTTTTTT